This T cell receptor (beta chain) comes out of a study of blood T cell repertoires in COVID-19. Assay used: immunoSEQ multiplex PCR; TCRdb lists only in-frame clones, some missing. The sample has 150,000 to 200,000 clones; roughly 84% are singletons. V lost 4 bases, J lost 2 bases, and 6 bases stayed unmatched. Germline V gene lookup returns CDR1 MDHEN and CDR2 SYDVKM. The CDR3 is 15 amino acids. What was sequenced was PBMCs or T cells enriched from blood (not recorded which). The J gene is TRBJ2-7, the V gene TRBV28, with 9 bases matching TRBD1. This TCR came from a man between 65 and 85 years old who had been exposed to COVID-19. CDR3 nucleotides: TGTGCCAGCAGTTGGGGGGGGACAGGGCCCTACGAGCAGTACTTC. Amino acid sequence: CASSWGGTGPYEQYF.